These 32 T cell receptor beta chains were all obtained from the same sample, sequenced in a study of shared clonotypes between healthy human individuals. Data came from immunoSEQ multiplex PCR; TCRdb stores just in-frame clones and leaves some out. The sample lists millions of clones; approximately 90% were seen once. Sequences were obtained from naive CD4+ T cells sorted from blood. As to subset: CD45RA+ positively selected. The receptors originated from a man younger than 35 in good health.

V gene TRBV11-2 combines with J gene TRBJ1-5, with TRBD1 as a possible D gene (6 bases). The V end was cut by 0 bases, the J end by 4 bases, with 10 bases between. Germline CDR1 SGHAT, CDR2 FQNNGV. The length of the CDR3 is 15 residues. CDR3 sequence reads: CASSLDGGANQPQHF. DNA for the CDR3: TGTGCCAGCAGCTTAGATGGGGGGGCAAATCAGCCCCAGCATTTT.

This chain connects TRBV7-2 to TRBJ2-5; D possibly corresponds to TRBD2 (6 bases). CDR1 SGHTA and CDR2 FQGNSA come from the germline V gene. This CDR3 region has 16 residues. V shed 2 bases and J shed 0 bases, with 13 bases lying between them. This chain's CDR3 is CASSLPGLGYQETQYF. Written as DNA, the CDR3 is TGTGCCAGCAGCTTACCGGGACTGGGTTACCAAGAGACCCAGTACTTC.

The chain combines TRBV5-4 with TRBJ1-2; TRBD1 matches at 11 bases. Germline-derived CDR1 and CDR2 are SGHNT and YYREEE (reference sequence). There are 13 residues in the CDR3. Trimming took 4 bases from V and 7 from J; bases not matched to a gene: 3. The CDR3 region is CASSGQGAIGYTF. CDR3 nucleotide sequence: TGTGCCAGCAGCGGACAGGGGGCGATTGGCTACACCTTC.

The CDR3 region has the DNA TGTGCCATCAGTGGGGGGAAACAGGCAAACTCTGAAAAACTGTTTTTT. It codes for CAISGGKQANSEKLFF. The chain has TRBV10-3 and TRBJ1-4; TRBD1 might be the D (5 bases). V shed 4 bases and J shed 7 bases, with 19 bases lying between them. This CDR3 is built from 16 residues. Germline assignment: CDR1 ENHRY and CDR2 SYGVKD.

In its sample, this clone was seen a few times. The chain carries TRBV18 and TRBJ1-2; a possible D gene is TRBD1 (6 bases). Germline-derived CDR1 and CDR2 are KGHSH and LQKENI. The CDR3 totals 14 residues. Between the trimmed V and J ends, which lost 1 base and 8 bases, there was a span of 14 bases. The CDR3 DNA is TGTGCCAGCTCACCACGGGGGCGCGAAGGCGGCTACACCTTC. The encoded protein is CASSPRGREGGYTF. The full variable domain, with the rest looked up from reference TRBV18 and TRBJ1-2, is NAGVMQNPRHLVRRRGQEARLRCSPMKGHSHVYWYRQLPEEGLKFMVYLQKENIIDESGMPKERFSAEFPKEGPSILRIQQVVRGDSAAYFCASSPRGREGGYTFGSGTRLTVV.

This chain connects TRBV10-1 to TRBJ2-1; unclear D gene. V lost 4 bases and J lost 8, with 12 bases in between. This CDR3 contains 13 residues. Germline CDR1 is WNHNN and CDR2 is SYGVQD (reference sequence). In DNA, the CDR3 is TGCGCCAGCAGTGGGGTCAGTGTCTATGAGCAGTTCTTC. This sequence encodes CASSGVSVYEQFF.

The rearrangement links TRBV11-2 to TRBJ2-7; unclear D gene. This CDR3 spans 14 amino acids. The ends were cut back, 5 bases at V and 6 bases at J, with 17 bases in the middle. Germline V gene data show CDR1 as SGHAT and CDR2 as FQNNGV. The CDR3 is CASSPVSRLFEQYF. As DNA, the CDR3 is TGTGCCAGCAGCCCGGTCTCCAGATTATTCGAGCAGTACTTC. The full variable domain, its missing parts supplied by reference TRBV11-2 and TRBJ2-7, is EAGVAQSPRYKIIEKRQSVAFWCNPISGHATLYWYQQILGQGPKLLIQFQNNGVVDDSQLPKDRFSAERLKGVDSTLKIQPAKLEDSAVYLCASSPVSRLFEQYFGPGTRLTVT.

The chain recombines TRBV7-2 with TRBJ1-3; maybe TRBD1 (5 bases). The CDR3 is 17 amino acids. Germline V gene data show CDR1 as SGHTA and CDR2 as FQGNSA. Trimming took 4 bases from V and 0 from J, leaving 16 bases between them. The CDR3 region has the DNA TGTGCCAGCAGCTCGCGTGGAGGGGCCGACTCTGGAAACACCATATATTTT. Encoded protein: CASSSRGGADSGNTIYF.

This clone was observed a single time. At the DNA level, this CDR3 is encoded by other sequences in the same sample as well. The chain carries TRBV6-5 and TRBJ2-3; D unclear. The V and J ends lost 2 bases and 0 bases respectively, with 9 bases between them. The V gene's germline CDR1 is MNHEY and CDR2 SVGAGI. The CDR3 contains 15 residues. The CDR3 DNA reads TGTGCCAGCAGTTACGGGGTTCCTAGCACAGATACGCAGTATTTT. This encodes CASSYGVPSTDTQYF.

For this clone: This specimen includes other DNA sequences encoding the same CDR3. The chain joins TRBV5-1 to TRBJ2-1; D might be TRBD2 (6 bases). The V end was cut by 0 bases, the J end by 2 bases, with 9 bases between. The CDR3 spans 15 residues. Germline-derived CDR1 and CDR2 are SGHRS and YFSETQ. This CDR3 is CASSLAGDPYNEQFF. The CDR3 nucleotides read TGCGCCAGCAGCTTGGCGGGGGACCCCTACAATGAGCAGTTCTTC.

This clone appeared once. The gene calls are TRBV11-3 and TRBJ2-7; maybe TRBD2 (6 bases). Germline V gene lookup returns CDR1 SGHNT and CDR2 YENEEA. The length of the CDR3 is 14 residues. With 3 bases removed from V and 6 bases from J, the gap between germline ends came to 15 bases. The DNA of the CDR3 is TGTGCCAGCAGCTTGGCAGGCCTGGGAGGCGAGCAGTACTTC. Translation gives CASSLAGLGGEQYF.

V and J are TRBV5-5 and TRBJ2-7, with 7 bases matching TRBD1. Germline assignment: CDR1 SGHKS and CDR2 YYEKEE (reference sequence). The CDR3 loop spans 14 amino acids. V lost 5 bases and J lost 5; bases outside the gene matches: 10. CDR3 amino acids: CASSFSPTGDEQYF. The DNA for the CDR3 is TGTGCCAGCAGTTTTTCTCCTACAGGGGACGAGCAGTACTTC.

Concerning this clone: Other nucleotide sequences in the sample specify the same CDR3. The rearrangement links TRBV10-3 to TRBJ1-1; no clear D. Trimming stripped 3 bases from V and 1 base from J, with 6 bases between. CDR3 length equals 13 residues. Looked up from germline, CDR1 is ENHRY and CDR2 is SYGVKD. Here the CDR3 reads CAISEGRNTEAFF. In DNA, the CDR3 is TGTGCCATCAGTGAAGGGAGGAACACTGAAGCTTTCTTT.

This chain joins TRBV18 and TRBJ2-3; possible D gene TRBD1, 6 bases. V lost 0 bases, J lost 3 bases, and 16 bases lay in between. The CDR3 has 17 amino acids. Germline V gene sequence: CDR1 KGHSH, CDR2 LQKENI. The CDR3 is CASSPPSRGQVTDTQYF. The CDR3 nucleotides are TGTGCCAGCTCACCACCGTCCAGGGGTCAGGTGACAGATACGCAGTATTTT. The full variable domain, completed using reference TRBV18 and TRBJ2-3, is NAGVMQNPRHLVRRRGQEARLRCSPMKGHSHVYWYRQLPEEGLKFMVYLQKENIIDESGMPKERFSAEFPKEGPSILRIQQVVRGDSAAYFCASSPPSRGQVTDTQYFGPGTRLTVL.

The chain is built from TRBV6-5 and TRBJ2-1; D unresolved. Looked up from germline, CDR1 is MNHEY and CDR2 is SVGAGI. This CDR3 has 12 amino acids. V dropped 2 bases and J dropped 5 bases, with 4 bases sitting between them. This chain's CDR3 is CASSYVNNEQFF. The CDR3 DNA is TGTGCCAGCAGTTACGTCAACAATGAGCAGTTCTTC.

This clone was found once. The gene calls are TRBV4-3 and TRBJ2-5; possible D gene TRBD2, 5 bases. This CDR3 has 16 amino acids. Trimming shortened V by 0 bases and J by 4 bases, and 15 bases separated the two germline ends. Germline lookup yields CDR1 LGHNA and CDR2 YSLEER. CDR3 coding DNA: TGCGCCAGCAGCCAAGAGGGTCCTAGCCTTGCAGAGACCCAGTACTTC. As protein: CASSQEGPSLAETQYF.

The chain couples TRBV19 to TRBJ2-5; D tentatively fits TRBD1 or TRBD2 (6 bases each). The length of the CDR3 is 14 residues. Germline V gene data show CDR1 as LNHDA and CDR2 as SQIVND (reference sequence). V was clipped by 3 bases and J by 3 bases, with 11 bases between them. CDR3 region: CASSMFGGEETQYF. CDR3 coding DNA: TGTGCCAGTAGTATGTTCGGGGGCGAAGAGACCCAGTACTTC.

This chain uses TRBV5-5 with TRBJ2-7; 10 positions agree with TRBD2. CDR1 and CDR2 (germline): SGHKS, YYEKEE (reference sequence). V lost 3 bases, J lost 6 bases, and 18 bases stayed unmatched. There are 18 residues in the CDR3. The CDR3 region is CASSSRVGTSVDIGEQYF. Written as DNA, the CDR3 is TGTGCCAGCAGCTCACGGGTGGGGACTAGCGTCGATATAGGCGAGCAGTACTTC.

This clone appeared a single time. The rearrangement links TRBV10-1 to TRBJ1-4; tentatively, D is TRBD1 (5 bases). This CDR3 region has 13 residues. Germline loops: CDR1 WNHNN, CDR2 SYGVQD (reference sequence). V dropped 6 bases and J dropped 4 bases, with 9 bases sitting between them. CDR3 loop: CASSGGFNEKLFF. The DNA of the CDR3 is TGCGCCAGCAGCGGGGGATTTAATGAAAAACTGTTTTTT.

The chain is built from TRBV5-6 and TRBJ2-7; 8 bases map to TRBD1. After removal of 4 bases from V and 10 bases from J, the junction contained 13 bases not matched to a gene. The V gene's germline CDR1 is SGHDT and CDR2 YYEEEE. The CDR3 loop spans 14 amino acids. DNA for the CDR3: TGTGCCAGCAGCCTTAAGGACAGGGTGACGGGACAGTACTTC. This codes for CASSLKDRVTGQYF.

This clone was seen only once. This sequence joins TRBV28 and TRBJ2-6; tentative D call: TRBD2 (7 bases). The CDR3 extends over 17 amino acids. The V gene's germline CDR1 is MDHEN and CDR2 SYDVKM. The ends were cut back, 6 bases at V and 0 bases at J, with 15 bases in the middle. The CDR3 DNA follows: TGTGCCAGCAGGCCGGGGGGCACCTCCTCTGGGGCCAACGTCCTGACTTTC. Translated, it gives CASRPGGTSSGANVLTF. Combining the CDR3 with reference TRBV28 and TRBJ2-6 gives the whole variable domain DVKVTQSSRYLVKRTGEKVFLECVQDMDHENMFWYRQDPGLGLRLIYFSYDVKMKEKGDIPEGYSVSREKKERFSLILESASTNQTSMYLCASRPGGTSSGANVLTFGAGSRLTVL.

V is TRBV5-1 and J is TRBJ1-1; TRBD1 is a possible D gene (5 bases). The germline V gene encodes CDR1 SGHRS and CDR2 YFSETQ. CDR3 length: 14 residues. Trimming took 4 bases from V and 4 from J, leaving 14 bases between them. The CDR3 nucleotides read TGCGCCAGCAGCCGGGGGACGGTCGCCACTGAAGCTTTCTTT. It encodes CASSRGTVATEAFF.

The chain recombines TRBV28 with TRBJ2-3; possibly TRBD1 for D (5 bases). The CDR3 is 13 amino acids. The V end was cut by 7 bases, the J end by 4 bases, with 12 bases between. Germline values: CDR1 MDHEN, CDR2 SYDVKM. CDR3 in amino acids: CASKGRASDTQYF. CDR3 in DNA: TGTGCCAGCAAGGGCAGGGCCTCAGATACGCAGTATTTT. Together with reference TRBV28 and TRBJ2-3, the CDR3 gives the full variable domain: DVKVTQSSRYLVKRTGEKVFLECVQDMDHENMFWYRQDPGLGLRLIYFSYDVKMKEKGDIPEGYSVSREKKERFSLILESASTNQTSMYLCASKGRASDTQYFGPGTRLTVL.

J is TRBJ2-2 and V is TRBV9; 10 bases line up with TRBD2. V lost 4 bases and J lost 1; bases outside the gene matches: 4. The CDR3 consists of 16 residues. Per the germline V gene, CDR1 is SGDLS and CDR2 is YYNGEE. The CDR3: CASSSRTSGNTGELFF. The CDR3 DNA sequence: TGTGCCAGCAGCTCCCGGACTAGCGGGAACACCGGGGAGCTGTTTTTT.

This chain joins TRBV19 and TRBJ1-2; the match to TRBD1 covers 9 bases. The germline V gene has CDR1 LNHDA and CDR2 SQIVND (reference sequence). The CDR3 totals 14 residues. V lost 5 bases and J lost 8; bases outside the gene matches: 9. The CDR3, as DNA: TGTGCCAGTAGTCCCCAGGGACAGGGTATCGGCTACACCTTC. This gives the protein CASSPQGQGIGYTF. Full variable domain (outside the CDR3, taken from reference TRBV19 and TRBJ1-2): DGGITQSPKYLFRKEGQNVTLSCEQNLNHDAMYWYRQDPGQGLRLIYYSQIVNDFQKGDIAEGYSVSREKKESFPLTVTSAQKNPTAFYLCASSPQGQGIGYTFGSGTRLTVV.

This clone was detected once. CDR3 loop: CASSIGLAGVTGELFF. The CDR3 DNA sequence: TGTGCCAGCAGCATCGGACTAGCGGGAGTGACCGGGGAGCTGTTTTTT. The J gene is TRBJ2-2, the V gene TRBV11-2; 13 nucleotides match TRBD2. V shed 5 bases, J shed 5 bases, and the junction held 5 bases outside the gene matches. Germline-derived CDR1 and CDR2 are SGHAT and FQNNGV. CDR3 length: 16 residues.

V and J are TRBV6-5 and TRBJ2-3; 10 bases map to TRBD2. The germline gives CDR1 MNHEY, CDR2 SVGAGI. The V and J ends lost 5 bases and 4 bases, in that order; junction bases with no gene match: 6. This CDR3 is 15 amino acids long. In DNA, the CDR3 is TGTGCCAGCAGTGGGCCTAGCGGGAGACCAGATACGCAGTATTTT. This encodes CASSGPSGRPDTQYF.

The rearrangement joins TRBV28 to TRBJ2-1; 11 bases are a match to TRBD2. With 3 bases clipped from V and 11 bases from J, the junction kept 6 bases outside the gene matches. This CDR3 region has 14 residues. Germline-derived CDR1 and CDR2 are MDHEN and SYDVKM. The CDR3 protein is CASSLDRLAGQQFF. The CDR3 DNA reads as TGTGCCAGCAGTTTGGACCGACTAGCGGGGCAGCAGTTCTTC.

The chain carries TRBV4-3 and TRBJ2-4; D gene ambiguous. The CDR3 totals 13 residues. V was trimmed by 0 bases and J by 7 bases, leaving 7 bases between them. Germline assignment: CDR1 LGHNA and CDR2 YSLEER. The CDR3: CASSQEGLNIQYF. The CDR3 bases are TGCGCCAGCAGCCAAGAGGGCCTGAACATTCAGTACTTC.

The chain's CDR3 is CATETGADTQYF. Here the CDR3 DNA reads TGTGCCACCGAGACAGGGGCAGATACGCAGTATTTT. The V and J genes are TRBV10-3 and TRBJ2-3, with TRBD1 identical over 8 bases. The V gene end was trimmed by 10 bases and the J gene end by 4 bases; junction bases not matched to a gene: 4. The CDR3 sequence is 12 residues long. Germline values: CDR1 ENHRY, CDR2 SYGVKD.

This clone was detected only once. The rearrangement joins TRBV5-5 to TRBJ2-3; D possibly corresponds to TRBD1 (5 bases). The V gene lost 4 bases and the J gene lost 0 bases, with 9 bases spanning the gap. Germline V gene lookup returns CDR1 SGHKS and CDR2 YYEKEE (reference sequence). This CDR3 region has 14 residues. For the CDR3, the DNA is TGTGCCAGCAGCGCCAGGGTAAGCACAGATACGCAGTATTTT. Its protein is CASSARVSTDTQYF.

This chain links TRBV25-1 with TRBJ1-4; D unresolved. Germline V gene data show CDR1 as MGHDK and CDR2 as SYGVNS. The CDR3 covers 13 residues. The V end was cut by 6 bases, the J end by 8 bases, with 13 bases between. The CDR3, as DNA: TGTGCCAGCAGACCGGATTCGGCGGAAAAACTGTTTTTT. As protein: CASRPDSAEKLFF.